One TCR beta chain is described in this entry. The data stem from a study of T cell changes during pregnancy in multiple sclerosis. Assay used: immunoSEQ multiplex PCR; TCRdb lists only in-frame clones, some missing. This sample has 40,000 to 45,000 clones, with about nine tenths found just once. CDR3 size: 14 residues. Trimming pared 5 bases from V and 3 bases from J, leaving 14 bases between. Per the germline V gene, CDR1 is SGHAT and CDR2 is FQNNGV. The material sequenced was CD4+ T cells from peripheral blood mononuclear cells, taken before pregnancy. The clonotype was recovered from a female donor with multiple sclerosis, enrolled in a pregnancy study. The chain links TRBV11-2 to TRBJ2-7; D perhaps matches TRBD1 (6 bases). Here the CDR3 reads CASSTGFPVYEQYF. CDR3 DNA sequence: TGTGCCAGCAGCACAGGGTTTCCTGTCTACGAGCAGTACTTC. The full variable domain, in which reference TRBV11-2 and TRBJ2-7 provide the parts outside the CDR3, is EAGVAQSPRYKIIEKRQSVAFWCNPISGHATLYWYQQILGQGPKLLIQFQNNGVVDDSQLPKDRFSAERLKGVDSTLKIQPAKLEDSAVYLCASSTGFPVYEQYFGPGTRLTVT.